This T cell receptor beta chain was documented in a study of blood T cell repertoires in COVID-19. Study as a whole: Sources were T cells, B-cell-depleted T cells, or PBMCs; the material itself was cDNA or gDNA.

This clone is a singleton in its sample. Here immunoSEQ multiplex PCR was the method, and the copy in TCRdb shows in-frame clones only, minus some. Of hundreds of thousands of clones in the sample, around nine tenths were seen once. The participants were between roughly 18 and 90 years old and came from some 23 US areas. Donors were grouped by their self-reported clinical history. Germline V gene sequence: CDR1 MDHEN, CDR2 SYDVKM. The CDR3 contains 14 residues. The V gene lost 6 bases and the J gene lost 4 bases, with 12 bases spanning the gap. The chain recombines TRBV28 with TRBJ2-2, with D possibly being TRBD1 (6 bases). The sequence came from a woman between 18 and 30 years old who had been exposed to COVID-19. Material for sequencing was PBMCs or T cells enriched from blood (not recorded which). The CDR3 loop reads CASRRTGITGELFF. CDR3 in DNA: TGTGCCAGCAGGAGAACAGGGATCACCGGGGAGCTGTTTTTT. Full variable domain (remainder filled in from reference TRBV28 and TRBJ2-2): DVKVTQSSRYLVKRTGEKVFLECVQDMDHENMFWYRQDPGLGLRLIYFSYDVKMKEKGDIPEGYSVSREKKERFSLILESASTNQTSMYLCASRRTGITGELFFGEGSRLTVL.